This T cell receptor (beta chain) was identified during a study of neurological immune-mediated disorders. The study's findings and limits: Whereas HTLV-1-associated myelopathy showed the most TCR clonal expansion, multiple sclerosis showed the least, with levels below those of healthy controls.

This CDR3 is 14 amino acids long. The V and J ends lost 4 bases and 6 bases, in that order; junction bases with no gene match: 1. This clonotype was seen ten or more times. Antigen specificity is unknown. From 15-18 subjects, every sequencing run obtained over 200 million TCR-beta sequences. TCRdb independently ran MiXCR on the 5' RACE reads; one entry per CDR3 protein. The sample contains some 56,000 distinct CDR3 sequences, about 3.7% of which appear only once. Sequenced: PBMCs. The clonotype comes from a man between 60 and 70 years old with multiple sclerosis. The chain is built from TRBV12-3 or TRBV12-4 and TRBJ2-1; 12 bases match TRBD2. CDR3 coding DNA: TGTGCCAGCAGTTCGACTAGCGGGAGCAATGAGCAGTTCTTC. Its translation is CASSSTSGSNEQFF.